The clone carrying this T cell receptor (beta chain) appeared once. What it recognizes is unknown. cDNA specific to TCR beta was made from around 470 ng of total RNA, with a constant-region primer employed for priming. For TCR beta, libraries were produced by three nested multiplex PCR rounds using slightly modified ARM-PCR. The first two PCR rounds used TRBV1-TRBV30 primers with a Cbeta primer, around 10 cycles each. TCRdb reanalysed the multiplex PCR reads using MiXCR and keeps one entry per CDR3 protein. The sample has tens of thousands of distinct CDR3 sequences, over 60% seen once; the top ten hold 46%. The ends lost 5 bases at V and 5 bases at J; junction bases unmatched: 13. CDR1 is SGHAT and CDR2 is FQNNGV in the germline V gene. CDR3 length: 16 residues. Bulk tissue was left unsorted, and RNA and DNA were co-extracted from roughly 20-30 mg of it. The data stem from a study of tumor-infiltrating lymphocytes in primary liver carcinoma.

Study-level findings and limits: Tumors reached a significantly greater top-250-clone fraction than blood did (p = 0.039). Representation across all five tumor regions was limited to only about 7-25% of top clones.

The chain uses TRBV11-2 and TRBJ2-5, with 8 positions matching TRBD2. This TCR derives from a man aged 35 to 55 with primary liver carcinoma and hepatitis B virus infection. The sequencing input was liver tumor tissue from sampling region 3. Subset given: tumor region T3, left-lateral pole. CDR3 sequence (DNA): TGTGCCAGCAGCCCAACACATGGCGGGGGGAAGGAGACCCAGTACTTC. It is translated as CASSPTHGGGKETQYF.